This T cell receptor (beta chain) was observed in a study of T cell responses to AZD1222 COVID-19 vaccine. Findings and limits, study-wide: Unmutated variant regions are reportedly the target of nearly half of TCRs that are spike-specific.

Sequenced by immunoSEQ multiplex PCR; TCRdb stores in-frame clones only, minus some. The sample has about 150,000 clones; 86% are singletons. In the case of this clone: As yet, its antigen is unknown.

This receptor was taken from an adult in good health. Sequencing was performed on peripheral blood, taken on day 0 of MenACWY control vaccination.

The chain's CDR3 is CASSLRGDGTGYYNEQFF. DNA for the CDR3: TGTGCCAGCAGCTTAAGGGGAGACGGGACAGGTTACTACAATGAGCAGTTCTTC. This chain uses TRBV11-2 with TRBJ2-1, with 8 bases that match TRBD1. Germline lookup yields CDR1 SGHAT and CDR2 FQNNGV. V shed 2 bases, J shed 3 bases, and the junction held 12 bases outside the gene matches. This CDR3 has 18 amino acids.